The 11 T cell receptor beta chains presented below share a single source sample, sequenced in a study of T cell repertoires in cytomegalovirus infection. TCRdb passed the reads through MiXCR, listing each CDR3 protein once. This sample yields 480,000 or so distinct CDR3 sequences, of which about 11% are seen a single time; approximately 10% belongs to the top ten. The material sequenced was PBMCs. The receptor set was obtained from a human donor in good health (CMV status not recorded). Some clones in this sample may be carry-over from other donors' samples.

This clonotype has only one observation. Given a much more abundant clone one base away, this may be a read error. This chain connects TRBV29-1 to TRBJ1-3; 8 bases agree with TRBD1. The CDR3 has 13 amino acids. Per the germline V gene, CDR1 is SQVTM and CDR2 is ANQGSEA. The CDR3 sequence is CSVQDRAGNTMYF. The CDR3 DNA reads TGCAGCGTGCAGGACAGGGCTGGAAACACCATGTATTTT.

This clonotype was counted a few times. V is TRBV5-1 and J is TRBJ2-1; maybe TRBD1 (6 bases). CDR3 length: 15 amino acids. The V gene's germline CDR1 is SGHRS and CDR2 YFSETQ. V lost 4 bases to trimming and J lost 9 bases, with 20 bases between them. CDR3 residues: CASSTGHPANGEQFF. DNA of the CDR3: TGCGCCAGCAGCACGGGACATCCGGCGAACGGTGAGCAGTTCTTC.

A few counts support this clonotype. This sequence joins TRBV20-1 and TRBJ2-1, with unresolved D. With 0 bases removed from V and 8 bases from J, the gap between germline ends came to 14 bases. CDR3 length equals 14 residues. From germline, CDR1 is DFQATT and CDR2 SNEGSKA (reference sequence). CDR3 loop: CSARDSLPADEQFF. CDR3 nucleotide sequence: TGCAGTGCTAGAGACAGCCTGCCGGCGGATGAGCAGTTCTTC.

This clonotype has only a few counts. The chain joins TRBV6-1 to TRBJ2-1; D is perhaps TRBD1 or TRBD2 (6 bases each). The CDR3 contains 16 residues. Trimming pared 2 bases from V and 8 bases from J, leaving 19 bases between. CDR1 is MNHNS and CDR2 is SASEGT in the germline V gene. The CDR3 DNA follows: TGTGCCAGCAGTGAACCGACAGGCCGAACGGGGGATGAGCAGTTCTTC. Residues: CASSEPTGRTGDEQFF.

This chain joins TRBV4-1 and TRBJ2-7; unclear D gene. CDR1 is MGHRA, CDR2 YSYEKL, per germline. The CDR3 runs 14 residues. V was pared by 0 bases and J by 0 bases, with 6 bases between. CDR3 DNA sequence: TGCGCCAGCAGCCAAGATCGCAGCTCCTACGAGCAGTACTTC. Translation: CASSQDRSSYEQYF.

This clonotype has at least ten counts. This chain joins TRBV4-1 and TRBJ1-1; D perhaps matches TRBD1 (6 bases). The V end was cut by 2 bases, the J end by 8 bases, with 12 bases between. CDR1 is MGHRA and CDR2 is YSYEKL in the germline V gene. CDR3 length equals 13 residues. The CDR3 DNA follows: TGCGCCAGCAGCCAATGGGAGGGACAAGAAGCTTTCTTT. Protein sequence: CASSQWEGQEAFF.

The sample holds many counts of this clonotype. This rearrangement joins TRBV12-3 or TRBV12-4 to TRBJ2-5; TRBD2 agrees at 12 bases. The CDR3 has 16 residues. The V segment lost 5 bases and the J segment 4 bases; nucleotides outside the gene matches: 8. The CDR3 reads CASSPGLAGRRETQYF. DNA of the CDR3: TGTGCCAGCAGTCCCGGACTAGCGGGAAGGCGAGAGACCCAGTACTTC.

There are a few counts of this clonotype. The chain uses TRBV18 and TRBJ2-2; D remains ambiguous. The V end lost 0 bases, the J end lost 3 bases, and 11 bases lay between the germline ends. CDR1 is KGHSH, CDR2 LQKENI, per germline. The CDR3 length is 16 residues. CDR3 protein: CASSPPVGPDTGELFF. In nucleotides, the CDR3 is TGTGCCAGCTCACCACCGGTAGGGCCGGACACCGGGGAGCTGTTTTTT.

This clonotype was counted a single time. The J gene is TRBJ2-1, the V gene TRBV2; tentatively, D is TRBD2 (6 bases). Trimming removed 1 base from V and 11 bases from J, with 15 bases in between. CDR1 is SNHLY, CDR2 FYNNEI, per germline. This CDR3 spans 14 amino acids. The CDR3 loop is CASSEEGGTAQQFF. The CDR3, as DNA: TGTGCCAGCAGTGAAGAAGGAGGGACTGCCCAGCAGTTCTTC.

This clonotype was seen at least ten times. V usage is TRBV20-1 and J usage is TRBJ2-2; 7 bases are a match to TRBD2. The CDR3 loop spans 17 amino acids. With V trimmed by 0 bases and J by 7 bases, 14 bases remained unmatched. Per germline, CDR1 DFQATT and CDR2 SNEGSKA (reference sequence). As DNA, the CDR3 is TGCAGTGCTAGAGATGCAGGGAGGGAACTTAGGGACGGGGAGCTGTTTTTT. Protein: CSARDAGRELRDGELFF.

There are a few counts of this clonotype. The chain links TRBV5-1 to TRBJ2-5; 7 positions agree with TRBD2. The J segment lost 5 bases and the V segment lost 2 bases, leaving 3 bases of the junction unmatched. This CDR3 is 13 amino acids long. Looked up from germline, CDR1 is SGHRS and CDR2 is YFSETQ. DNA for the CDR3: TGCGCCAGCAGCTTCGGGGGGTACGAGACCCAGTACTTC. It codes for CASSFGGYETQYF.